This T cell receptor (beta chain) was sequenced for a study of shared clonotypes between healthy human individuals. Germline CDR1 is MGHRA and CDR2 is YSYEKL. The V segment lost 4 bases and the J segment 5 bases; nucleotides outside the gene matches: 12. This CDR3 contains 16 residues. Using immunoSEQ multiplex PCR, the repertoire was profiled, and TCRdb retains in-frame clones only, with some absent. The table lists about a million clones, approximately 75% of them singletons. The clonotype comes from a man younger than 30 in good health. Some clones in this sample may be carry-over from other donors' samples. Sequencing used memory CD4+ T cells from PBMCs. Subset denoted: CD45RA-negative fraction. The V gene is TRBV4-1, the J gene TRBJ2-5; 8 bases map to TRBD1. CDR3 coding DNA: TGCGCCAGCAGCCTGCAGGGGCAGGGGGCAGGGGAGACCCAGTACTTC. Its translation is CASSLQGQGAGETQYF.